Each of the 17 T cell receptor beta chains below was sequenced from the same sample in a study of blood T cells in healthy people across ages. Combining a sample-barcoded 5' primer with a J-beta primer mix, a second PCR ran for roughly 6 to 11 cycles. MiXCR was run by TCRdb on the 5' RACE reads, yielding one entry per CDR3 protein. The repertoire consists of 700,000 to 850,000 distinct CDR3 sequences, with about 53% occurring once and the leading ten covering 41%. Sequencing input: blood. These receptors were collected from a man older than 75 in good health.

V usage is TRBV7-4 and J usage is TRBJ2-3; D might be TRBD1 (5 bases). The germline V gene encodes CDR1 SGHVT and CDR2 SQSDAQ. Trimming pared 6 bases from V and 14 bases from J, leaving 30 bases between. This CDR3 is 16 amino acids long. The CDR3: CASSFQGETGHRYAYF. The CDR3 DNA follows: TGTGCCAGCAGTTTCCAGGGCGAAACTGGGCACAGATACGCGTATTTT.

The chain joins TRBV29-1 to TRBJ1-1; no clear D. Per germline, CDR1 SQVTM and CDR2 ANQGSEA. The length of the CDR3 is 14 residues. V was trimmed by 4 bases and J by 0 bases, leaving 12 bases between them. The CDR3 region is CSVAGEIMNTEAFF. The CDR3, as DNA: TGCAGCGTTGCTGGGGAGATTATGAACACTGAAGCTTTCTTT.

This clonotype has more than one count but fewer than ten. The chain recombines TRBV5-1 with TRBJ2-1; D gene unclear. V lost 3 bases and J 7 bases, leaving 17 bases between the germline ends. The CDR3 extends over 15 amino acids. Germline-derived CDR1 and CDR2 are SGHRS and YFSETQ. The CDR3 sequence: CASSSRPPSVNEQFF. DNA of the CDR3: TGCGCCAGCAGCTCCCGGCCACCGAGTGTGAATGAGCAGTTCTTC.

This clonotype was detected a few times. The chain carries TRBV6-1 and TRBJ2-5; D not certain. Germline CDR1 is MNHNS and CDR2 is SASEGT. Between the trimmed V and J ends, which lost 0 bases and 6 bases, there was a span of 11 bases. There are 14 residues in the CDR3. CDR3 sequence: CASSEARYSKTQYF. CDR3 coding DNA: TGTGCCAGCAGTGAAGCCCGTTACTCTAAGACCCAGTACTTC.

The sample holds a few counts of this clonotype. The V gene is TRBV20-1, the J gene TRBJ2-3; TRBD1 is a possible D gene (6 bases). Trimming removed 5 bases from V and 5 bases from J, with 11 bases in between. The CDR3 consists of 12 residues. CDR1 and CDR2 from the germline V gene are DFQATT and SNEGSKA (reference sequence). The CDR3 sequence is CSAPLGGDTQYF. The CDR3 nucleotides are TGCAGTGCTCCCTTAGGGGGAGATACGCAGTATTTT.

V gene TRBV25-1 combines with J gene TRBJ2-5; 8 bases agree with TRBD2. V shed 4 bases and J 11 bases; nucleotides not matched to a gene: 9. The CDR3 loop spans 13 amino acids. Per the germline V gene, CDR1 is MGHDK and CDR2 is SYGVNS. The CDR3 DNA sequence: TGTGCCAGCAGTGGCCGGGGGGGAAATGAGCAGTACTTC. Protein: CASSGRGGNEQYF.

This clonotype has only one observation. The CDR3: CASSLGGPVHYGYTF. CDR3 nucleotides: TGTGCCAGCAGCTTGGGGGGCCCGGTGCACTATGGCTACACCTTC. J is TRBJ1-2 and V is TRBV5-6, with a possible D match to TRBD1 (5 bases). The CDR3 consists of 15 residues. Trimming took off 0 bases at V and 3 bases at J, with 12 bases between the two ends. From germline, CDR1 is SGHDT and CDR2 YYEEEE.

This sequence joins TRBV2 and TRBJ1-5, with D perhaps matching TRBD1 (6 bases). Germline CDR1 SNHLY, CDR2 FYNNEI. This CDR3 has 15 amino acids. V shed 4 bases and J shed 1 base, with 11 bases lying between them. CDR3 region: CASSAVDRSNQPQHF. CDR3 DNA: TGTGCCAGCAGTGCGGTTGACAGGAGCAATCAGCCCCAGCATTTT.

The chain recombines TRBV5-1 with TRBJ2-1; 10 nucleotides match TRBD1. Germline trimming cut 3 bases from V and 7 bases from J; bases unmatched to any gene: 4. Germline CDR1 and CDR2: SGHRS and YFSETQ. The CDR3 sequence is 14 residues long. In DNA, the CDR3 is TGCGCCAGCAGCTCCCGGGACAGGGGTAATGAGCAGTTCTTC. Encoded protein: CASSSRDRGNEQFF.

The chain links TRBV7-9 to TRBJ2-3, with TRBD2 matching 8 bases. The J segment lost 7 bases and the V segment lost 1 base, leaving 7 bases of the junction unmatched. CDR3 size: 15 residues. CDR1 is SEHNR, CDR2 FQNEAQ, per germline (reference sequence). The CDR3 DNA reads TGTGCCAGCAGCTTAGTCGCGGGAGGCGGAAATACGCAGTATTTT. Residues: CASSLVAGGGNTQYF. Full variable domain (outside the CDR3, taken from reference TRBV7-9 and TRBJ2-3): DTGVSQNPRHKITKRGQNVTFRCDPISEHNRLYWYRQTLGQGPEFLTYFQNEAQLEKSRLLSDRFSAERPKGSFSTLEIQRTEQGDSAMYLCASSLVAGGGNTQYFGPGTRLTVL.

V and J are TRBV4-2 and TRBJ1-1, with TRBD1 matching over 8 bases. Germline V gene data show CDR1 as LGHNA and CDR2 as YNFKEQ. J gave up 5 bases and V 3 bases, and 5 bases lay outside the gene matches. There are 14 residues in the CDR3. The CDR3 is CASSQDWTGTEAFF. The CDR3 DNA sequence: TGTGCCAGCAGCCAGGACTGGACAGGGACTGAAGCTTTCTTT.

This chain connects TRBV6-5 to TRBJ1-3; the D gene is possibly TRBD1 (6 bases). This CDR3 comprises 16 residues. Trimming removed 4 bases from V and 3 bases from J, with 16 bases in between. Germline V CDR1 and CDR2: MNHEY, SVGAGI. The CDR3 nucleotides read TGTGCCAGCAGTTCCACCGGGGGCCTCATTGGAAACACCATATATTTT. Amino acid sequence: CASSSTGGLIGNTIYF.

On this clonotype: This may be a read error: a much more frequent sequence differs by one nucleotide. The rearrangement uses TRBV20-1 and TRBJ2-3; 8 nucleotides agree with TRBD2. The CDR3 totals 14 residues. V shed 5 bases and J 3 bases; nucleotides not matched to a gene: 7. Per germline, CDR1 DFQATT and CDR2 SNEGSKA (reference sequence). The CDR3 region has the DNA TGCAGTGCTTTGACTAGCGAGAGTACAGATACGCAGTATTTT. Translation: CSALTSESTDTQYF.

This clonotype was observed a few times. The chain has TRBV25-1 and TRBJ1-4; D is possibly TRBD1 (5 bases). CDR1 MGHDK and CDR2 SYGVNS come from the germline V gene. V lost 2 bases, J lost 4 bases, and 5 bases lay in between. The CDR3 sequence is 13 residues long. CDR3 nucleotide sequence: TGTGCCAGCAGTGAAGGGGGTAATGAAAAACTGTTTTTT. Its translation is CASSEGGNEKLFF.

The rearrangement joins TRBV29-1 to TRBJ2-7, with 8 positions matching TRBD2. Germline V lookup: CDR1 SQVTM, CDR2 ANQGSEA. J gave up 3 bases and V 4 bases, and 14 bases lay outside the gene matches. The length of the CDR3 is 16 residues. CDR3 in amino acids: CSVVRLPGRGGYEQYF. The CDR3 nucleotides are TGCAGCGTTGTCCGGTTACCCGGGAGGGGCGGCTACGAGCAGTACTTC.

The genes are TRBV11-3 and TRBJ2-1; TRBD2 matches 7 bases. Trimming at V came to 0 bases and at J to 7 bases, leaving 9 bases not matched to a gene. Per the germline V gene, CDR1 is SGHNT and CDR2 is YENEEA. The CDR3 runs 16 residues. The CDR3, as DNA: TGTGCCAGCAGCTTAGATCTAGGTAGCGGGTGGAATGAGCAGTTCTTC. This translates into CASSLDLGSGWNEQFF.

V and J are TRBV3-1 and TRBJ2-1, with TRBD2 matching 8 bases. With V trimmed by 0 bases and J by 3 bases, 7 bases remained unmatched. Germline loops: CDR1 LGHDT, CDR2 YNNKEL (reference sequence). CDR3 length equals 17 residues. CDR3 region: CASSQDLRSGSYNEQFF. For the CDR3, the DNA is TGTGCCAGCAGCCAAGATCTAAGGAGCGGGAGCTACAATGAGCAGTTCTTC.